Listed below are T cell receptor beta chains from one sample, sequenced in a study of blood T cell repertoires in COVID-19. Profiling relied on immunoSEQ multiplex PCR, and the TCRdb table lists in-frame clones only, not all of them. The sample shows roughly 500,000 clones, about 91% of them seen only once. Sequencing was carried out using peripheral blood. These receptors originate from a man younger than 35 with COVID-19, enrolled during active disease. CDR3s include the opening cysteine and the closing phenylalanine or tryptophan. The order of the fields is J gene, V gene, D gene, clone size, CDR3 protein, CDR3 DNA. A D gene is named only where the DNA matches it firmly. Size is stated for part of the rows, as once, few or many counts, or as a class when the clone is expanded.

J: TRBJ1-1; V: TRBV2; D: .; size: .; CDR3: CASSQEVYTEAFF; DNA: TGTGCCAGCAGTCAGGAGGTTTACACTGAAGCTTTCTTT
J: TRBJ1-5; V: TRBV6-5; D: .; size: .; CDR3: CASTSMEGRRQPQHF; DNA: TGTGCCAGCACTTCCATGGAGGGTCGGCGACAGCCCCAGCATTTT
J: TRBJ2-7; V: TRBV29-1; D: .; size: .; CDR3: CSVEVAGSYEQYF; DNA: TGCAGCGTTGAAGTGGCAGGCTCCTACGAGCAGTACTTC
J: TRBJ2-1; V: TRBV10-1; D: .; size: .; CDR3: CASSESGSGHEQFF; DNA: TGCGCCAGCAGTGAAAGTGGGAGTGGGCATGAGCAGTTCTTC
J: TRBJ2-1; V: TRBV7-9; D: .; size: .; CDR3: CASSGTAGTPADEQFF; DNA: TGTGCCAGCAGCGGAACCGCCGGGACTCCCGCTGACGAGCAGTTCTTC
J: TRBJ2-1; V: TRBV19; D: .; size: .; CDR3: CASSSRGSSFYEQFF; DNA: TGTGCCAGTAGTTCTCGGGGGTCTTCCTTTTATGAGCAGTTCTTC
J: TRBJ1-3; V: TRBV6-5; D: .; size: few; CDR3: CASRQRSGNTIYF; DNA: TGTGCCAGCAGACAGAGATCTGGAAACACCATATATTTT
J: TRBJ2-5; V: TRBV29-1; D: .; size: once; CDR3: CRRLRDKYF; DNA: TGCAGACGCCTCAGGGACAAATACTTC
J: TRBJ2-5; V: TRBV12-5; D: TRBD2; size: .; CDR3: CASVALSGRETQYF; DNA: TGTGCTAGTGTGGCTCTTAGCGGGAGAGAGACCCAGTACTTC
J: TRBJ2-3; V: TRBV7-8; D: TRBD2; size: .; CDR3: CASSLVSRLAGRADTQYF; DNA: TGTGCCAGCAGCTTAGTATCCCGACTAGCGGGGCGGGCAGATACGCAGTATTTT
J: TRBJ2-1; V: TRBV30; D: TRBD1; size: .; CDR3: CAWIHGAGGYNEQFF; DNA: TGTGCCTGGATCCACGGGGCAGGGGGCTACAATGAGCAGTTCTTC
J: TRBJ2-7; V: TRBV9; D: TRBD2; size: .; CDR3: CASSVDVAGAKEQYF; DNA: TGTGCCAGCAGCGTAGATGTAGCGGGAGCGAAAGAGCAGTACTTC
J: TRBJ2-7; V: TRBV2; D: .; size: .; CDR3: CASSDRASSYEQYF; DNA: TGTGCCAGCAGTGACAGGGCGAGCTCCTACGAGCAGTACTTC
J: TRBJ2-2; V: TRBV20-1; D: .; size: .; CDR3: CSASAPTFSGELFF; DNA: TGCAGTGCTAGTGCTCCGACTTTTTCCGGGGAGCTGTTTTTT
J: TRBJ2-1; V: TRBV7-8; D: TRBD2; size: once; CDR3: CASSPEGLAGENEQFF; DNA: TGTGCCAGCAGCCCTGAGGGACTAGCGGGAGAAAATGAGCAGTTCTTC
J: TRBJ2-2; V: TRBV11-3; D: TRBD2; size: .; CDR3: CASRRRTSGLNTGELFF; DNA: TGTGCCAGCAGGAGGCGAACTAGCGGGCTAAACACCGGGGAGCTGTTTTTT
J: TRBJ2-3; V: TRBV18; D: .; size: .; CDR3: CASSPVGGTDTQYF; DNA: TGTGCCAGCTCACCAGTGGGGGGTACAGATACGCAGTATTTT
J: TRBJ2-2; V: TRBV11-2; D: TRBD2; size: .; CDR3: CASSTLAGTGELFF; DNA: TGTGCCAGCAGCACACTAGCGGGAACCGGGGAGCTGTTTTTT
J: TRBJ1-3; V: TRBV15; D: .; size: .; CDR3: CATSKIREADISGNTIYF; DNA: TGTGCCACCAGCAAAATTCGGGAAGCGGATATCTCTGGAAACACCATATATTTT
J: TRBJ1-3; V: TRBV7-6; D: .; size: .; CDR3: CASSLGTLSGNTIYF; DNA: TGTGCCAGCAGCTTAGGGACACTCTCTGGAAACACCATATATTTT
J: TRBJ2-7; V: TRBV20-1; D: .; size: once; CDR3: CSARDAQVSYEQYF; DNA: TGCAGTGCTCGTGACGCCCAGGTCTCCTACGAGCAGTACTTC
J: TRBJ2-1; V: TRBV6-5; D: TRBD2; size: .; CDR3: CASGSGGRANEQFF; DNA: TGTGCCAGCGGTTCGGGCGGGAGGGCCAATGAGCAGTTCTTC
J: TRBJ2-5; V: TRBV5-8; D: TRBD2; size: .; CDR3: CASSTTSGSQRGETQYF; DNA: TGTGCCAGCAGCACGACTAGCGGGAGCCAGAGGGGAGAGACCCAGTACTTC
J: TRBJ1-5; V: TRBV30; D: .; size: .; CDR3: CAWSPRSNQPQHF; DNA: TGTGCCTGGAGCCCCAGAAGCAATCAGCCCCAGCATTTT
J: TRBJ2-5; V: TRBV3-1/TRBV3-2; D: .; size: .; CDR3: CASSQNTGANQETQYF; DNA: TGTGCCAGCAGCCAAAATACAGGAGCAAACCAAGAGACCCAGTACTTC
J: TRBJ1-2; V: TRBV2; D: TRBD1; size: .; CDR3: CASRGTGMPHGYTF; DNA: TGTGCCAGCAGGGGGACAGGGATGCCCCATGGCTACACCTTC
J: TRBJ1-6; V: TRBV5-5; D: .; size: .; CDR3: CASSLGVDTYNSPLHF; DNA: TGTGCCAGCAGCTTGGGGGTGGACACCTATAATTCACCCCTCCACTTT
J: TRBJ2-7; V: TRBV5-1; D: .; size: .; CDR3: CASSFGGGNYEQYF; DNA: TGCGCCAGCAGCTTCGGCGGAGGGAACTACGAGCAGTACTTC
J: TRBJ1-3; V: TRBV5-1; D: .; size: .; CDR3: CASSLAPVRESGNTIYF; DNA: TGCGCCAGCAGCTTGGCCCCGGTTCGGGAATCTGGAAACACCATATATTTT
J: TRBJ2-5; V: TRBV13; D: TRBD2; size: .; CDR3: CASSLGMGLAGETQYF; DNA: TGTGCCAGCAGTTTAGGAATGGGACTAGCGGGAGAGACCCAGTACTTC
J: TRBJ2-1; V: TRBV11-2; D: TRBD2; size: .; CDR3: CASSSRLASYNEQFF; DNA: TGTGCCAGCAGTTCCCGACTAGCGTCCTACAATGAGCAGTTCTTC
J: TRBJ1-6; V: TRBV12-5; D: TRBD1; size: .; CDR3: CASGPPRWGRGLSPLHF; DNA: TGTGCTAGTGGGCCCCCCAGATGGGGCAGGGGGTTGTCACCCCTCCACTTT
J: TRBJ2-1; V: TRBV5-1; D: TRBD1; size: .; CDR3: CASSLVGTGVYNEQFF; DNA: TGCGCCAGCAGCTTGGTTGGCACAGGGGTGTACAATGAGCAGTTCTTC
J: TRBJ2-2; V: TRBV5-4; D: TRBD1; size: .; CDR3: CASSKGTGGTGELFF; DNA: TGTGCCAGCAGCAAAGGGACAGGCGGCACCGGGGAGCTGTTTTTT
J: TRBJ2-7; V: TRBV2; D: .; size: .; CDR3: CASSEGPDGSDEQYF; DNA: TGTGCCAGCAGTGAAGGCCCAGATGGCTCCGACGAGCAGTACTTC
J: TRBJ1-2; V: TRBV12-3/TRBV12-4; D: .; size: .; CDR3: CASSLPPGEGYTF; DNA: TGTGCCAGCAGCCTACCCCCAGGGGAAGGCTACACCTTC
J: TRBJ2-5; V: TRBV6-5; D: TRBD1; size: .; CDR3: CASSTRQGVAGQYF; DNA: TGTGCCAGCAGTACCCGACAGGGGGTAGCTGGCCAGTACTTC
J: TRBJ2-5; V: TRBV18; D: .; size: .; CDR3: CASSSGTQETQYF; DNA: TGTGCCAGCTCATCCGGGACTCAAGAGACCCAGTACTTC
J: TRBJ1-1; V: TRBV4-1; D: TRBD1; size: .; CDR3: CASSQGQAMNTEAFF; DNA: TGCGCCAGCAGCCAGGGACAGGCCATGAACACTGAAGCTTTCTTT
J: TRBJ1-1; V: TRBV30; D: .; size: once; CDR3: CAWRLNAEAFF; DNA: TGTGCCTGGAGACTGAATGCTGAAGCTTTCTTT
J: TRBJ1-6; V: TRBV20-1; D: .; size: .; CDR3: CSASRGVAYNSPLHF; DNA: TGCAGTGCTAGTCGGGGGGTGGCCTATAATTCACCCCTCCACTTT
J: TRBJ2-3; V: TRBV5-1; D: TRBD2; size: .; CDR3: CASSSRLAGLTDTQYF; DNA: TGCGCCAGCAGCTCGAGACTAGCGGGGCTCACAGATACGCAGTATTTT
J: TRBJ2-7; V: TRBV5-8; D: .; size: few; CDR3: CASDRYREQYF; DNA: TGTGCCAGTGACAGGTACCGGGAGCAGTACTTC
J: TRBJ2-7; V: TRBV5-6; D: TRBD2; size: .; CDR3: CASTRTSGYEQYF; DNA: TGTGCCAGCACCCGGACTAGCGGTTACGAGCAGTACTTC
J: TRBJ2-3; V: TRBV13; D: .; size: .; CDR3: CASSLLSTDTQYF; DNA: TGTGCCAGCAGCTTACTAAGCACAGATACGCAGTATTTT
J: TRBJ1-3; V: TRBV19; D: .; size: .; CDR3: CASSLQAPFSGNTIYF; DNA: TGTGCCAGTAGTCTTCAGGCACCCTTCTCTGGAAACACCATATATTTT
J: TRBJ2-2; V: TRBV5-6; D: .; size: .; CDR3: CASSLFKQSNTGELFF; DNA: TGTGCCAGCAGCTTGTTTAAACAGTCGAACACCGGGGAGCTGTTTTTT
J: TRBJ1-5; V: TRBV10-1; D: .; size: .; CDR3: CASSELEDQPQHF; DNA: TGCGCCAGCAGTGAGTTGGAGGATCAGCCCCAGCATTTT
J: TRBJ2-7; V: TRBV7-8; D: TRBD2; size: .; CDR3: CASSQLAGHVYEQYF; DNA: TGTGCCAGCAGCCAACTAGCGGGCCACGTCTACGAGCAGTACTTC